This T cell receptor (beta chain) was profiled in a study of neoadjuvant anti-PD-1 for oral cavity cancer. Looking at the study overall: Patients mostly received three to four biweekly nivolumab doses at 3 mg/kg before surgery. Study-level findings and limits: PBMC Gini-index clonality exceeded responders' in non-responders post-nivolumab. Higher pretreatment blood Treg/Th17 ratios correlated with higher pretreatment blood and lower post-treatment tumor TCRbeta clonality.

Six replicates per PBMC sample, mostly from 480 ng of genomic DNA. Using immunoSEQ multiplex PCR, the repertoire was profiled, and TCRdb retains in-frame clones only, with some absent. The table has tens of thousands of clones, about four fifths seen once. CDR1 and CDR2 (germline): SGHAT, FQNNGV. V shed 5 bases and J shed 3 bases, with 16 bases lying between them. The CDR3 consists of 15 residues. Note on this clone: Antigen specificity is unknown.

The TCR sequence derives from a person aged 35-79 years with oral cavity squamous cell carcinoma. The V and J genes are TRBV11-2 and TRBJ2-5; D gene ambiguous. Source: PBMCs, taken before nivolumab (anti-PD-1) treatment. The CDR3 here is CASSPLGLRKETQYF. CDR3 sequence (DNA): TGTGCCAGCAGCCCCCTGGGCCTCAGGAAAGAGACCCAGTACTTC.